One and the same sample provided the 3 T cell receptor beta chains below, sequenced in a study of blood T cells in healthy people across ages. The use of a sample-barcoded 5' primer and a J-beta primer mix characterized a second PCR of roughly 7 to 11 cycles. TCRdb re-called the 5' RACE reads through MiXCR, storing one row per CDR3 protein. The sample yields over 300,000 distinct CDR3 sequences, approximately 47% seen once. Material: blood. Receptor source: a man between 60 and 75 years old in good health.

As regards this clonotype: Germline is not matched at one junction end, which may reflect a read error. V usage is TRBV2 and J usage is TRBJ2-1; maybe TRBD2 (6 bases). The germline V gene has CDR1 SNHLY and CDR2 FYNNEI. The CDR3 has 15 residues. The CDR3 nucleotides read TGTGCCAGCAGAGAAGCGGGTTACTCCTACAATGAGCAGTTCTTC. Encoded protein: CASREAGYSYNEQFF. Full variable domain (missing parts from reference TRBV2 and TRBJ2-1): EPEVTQTPSHQVTQMGQEVILRCVPISNHLYFYWYRQILGQKVEFLVSFYNNEISEKSEIFDDQFSVERPDGSNFTLKIRSTKLEDSAMYFCASREAGYSYNEQFFGPGTRLTVL.

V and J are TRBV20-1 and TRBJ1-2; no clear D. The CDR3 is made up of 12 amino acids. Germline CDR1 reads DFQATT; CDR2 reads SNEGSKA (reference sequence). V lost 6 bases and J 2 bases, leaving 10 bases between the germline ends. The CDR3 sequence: CSAPAENYGYTF. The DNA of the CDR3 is TGCAGTGCCCCTGCCGAAAACTATGGCTACACCTTC.

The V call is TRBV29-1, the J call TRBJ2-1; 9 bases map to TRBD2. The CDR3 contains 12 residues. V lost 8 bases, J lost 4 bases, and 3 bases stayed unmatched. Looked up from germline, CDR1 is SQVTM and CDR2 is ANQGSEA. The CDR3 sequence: CSMSGGYNEQFF. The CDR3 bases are TGCAGCATGAGCGGGGGGTACAATGAGCAGTTCTTC.